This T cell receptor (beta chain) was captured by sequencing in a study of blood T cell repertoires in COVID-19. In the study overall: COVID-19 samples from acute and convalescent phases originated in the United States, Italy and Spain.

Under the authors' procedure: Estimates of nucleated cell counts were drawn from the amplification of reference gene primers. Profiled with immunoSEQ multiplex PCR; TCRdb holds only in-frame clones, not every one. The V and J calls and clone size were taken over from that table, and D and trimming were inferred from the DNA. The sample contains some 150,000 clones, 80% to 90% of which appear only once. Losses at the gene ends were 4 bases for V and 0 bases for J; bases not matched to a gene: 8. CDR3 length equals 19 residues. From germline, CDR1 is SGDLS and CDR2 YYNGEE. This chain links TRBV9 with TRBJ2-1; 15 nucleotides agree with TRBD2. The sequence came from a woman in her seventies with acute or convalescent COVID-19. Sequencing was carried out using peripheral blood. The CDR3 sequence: CASSPGTSGGSFSYNEQFF. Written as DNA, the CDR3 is TGTGCCAGCAGCCCCGGGACTAGCGGGGGGTCATTCTCCTACAATGAGCAGTTCTTC.